This TCR beta chain was captured in a study of T cell responses to AZD1222 COVID-19 vaccine. Assay used: immunoSEQ multiplex PCR; TCRdb lists only in-frame clones, some missing. The repertoire holds roughly 150,000 clones, with more than 85% as singletons. Of note for this clone: Its specificity is not known.

General study findings and limits: The sample set comprised mostly white British donors with more females, and clonal diversity was possibly underestimated. Repertoire sampling happened only post peak T cell response.

CDR1 is MNHEY, CDR2 SVGAGI, per germline. The CDR3 sequence is 15 residues long. J lost 0 bases, V lost 6 bases, and 6 bases had no gene match. This specimen was peripheral blood, taken on day 0 of AZD1222 vaccination. This clonotype was obtained from an adult in good health. The chain combines TRBV6-5 with TRBJ2-7, with 9 bases lining up with TRBD1. In nucleotides, the CDR3 is TGTGCCAGCAGGGGAGCGGGACAGGGCTCCTACGAGCAGTACTTC. This sequence encodes CASRGAGQGSYEQYF.